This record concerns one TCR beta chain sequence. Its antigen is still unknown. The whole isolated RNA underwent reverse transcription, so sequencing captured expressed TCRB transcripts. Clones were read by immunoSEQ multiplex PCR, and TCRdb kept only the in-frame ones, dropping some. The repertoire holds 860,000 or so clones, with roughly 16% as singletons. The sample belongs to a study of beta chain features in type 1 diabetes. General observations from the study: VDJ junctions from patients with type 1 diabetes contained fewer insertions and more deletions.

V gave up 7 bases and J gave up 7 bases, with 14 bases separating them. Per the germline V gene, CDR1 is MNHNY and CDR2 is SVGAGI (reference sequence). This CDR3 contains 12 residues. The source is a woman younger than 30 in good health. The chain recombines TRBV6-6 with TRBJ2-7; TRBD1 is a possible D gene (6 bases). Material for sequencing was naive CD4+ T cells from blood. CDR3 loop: CASTQQGEEQYF. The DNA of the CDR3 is TGTGCCAGCACTCAACAGGGAGAGGAGCAGTACTTC.